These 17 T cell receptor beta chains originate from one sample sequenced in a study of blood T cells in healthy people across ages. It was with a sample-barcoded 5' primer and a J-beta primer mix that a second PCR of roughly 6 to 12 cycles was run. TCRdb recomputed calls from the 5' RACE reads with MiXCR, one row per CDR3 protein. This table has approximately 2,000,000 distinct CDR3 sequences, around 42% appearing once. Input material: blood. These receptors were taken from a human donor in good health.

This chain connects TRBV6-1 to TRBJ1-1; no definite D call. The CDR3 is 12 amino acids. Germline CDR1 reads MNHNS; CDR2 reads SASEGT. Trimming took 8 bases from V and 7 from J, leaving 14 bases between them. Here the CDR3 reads CASGPLYDEAFF. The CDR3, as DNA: TGTGCCAGCGGTCCCCTATATGATGAAGCTTTCTTT.

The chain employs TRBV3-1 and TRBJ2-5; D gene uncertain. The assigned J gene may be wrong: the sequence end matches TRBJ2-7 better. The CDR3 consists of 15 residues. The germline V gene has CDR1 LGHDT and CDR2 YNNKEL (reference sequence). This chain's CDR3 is CASSQGQNNIYEQYF. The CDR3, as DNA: TGTGCCAGCAGCCAAGGGCAGAACAATATCTACGAGCAGTACTTC.

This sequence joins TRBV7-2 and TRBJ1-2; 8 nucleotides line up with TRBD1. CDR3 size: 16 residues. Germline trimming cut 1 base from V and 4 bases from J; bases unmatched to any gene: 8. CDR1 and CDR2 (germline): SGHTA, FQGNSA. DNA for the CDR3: TGTGCCAGCAGCTTAGGAGAGATCAGGGGGCTCTATGGCTACACCTTC. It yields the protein CASSLGEIRGLYGYTF.

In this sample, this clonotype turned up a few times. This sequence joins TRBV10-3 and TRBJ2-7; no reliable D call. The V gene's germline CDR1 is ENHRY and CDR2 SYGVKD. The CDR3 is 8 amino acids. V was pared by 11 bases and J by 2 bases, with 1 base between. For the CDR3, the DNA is TGTGCCCCCTACGAGCAGTACTTC. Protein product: CAPYEQYF.

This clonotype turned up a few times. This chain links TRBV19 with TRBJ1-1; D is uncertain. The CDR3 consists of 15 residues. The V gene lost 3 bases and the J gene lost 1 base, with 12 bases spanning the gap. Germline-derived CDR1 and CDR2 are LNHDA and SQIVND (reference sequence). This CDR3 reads CASSIVDRPNTEAFF. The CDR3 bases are TGTGCCAGTAGTATTGTGGACCGACCGAACACTGAAGCTTTCTTT. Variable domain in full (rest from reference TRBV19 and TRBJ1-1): DGGITQSPKYLFRKEGQNVTLSCEQNLNHDAMYWYRQDPGQGLRLIYYSQIVNDFQKGDIAEGYSVSREKKESFPLTVTSAQKNPTAFYLCASSIVDRPNTEAFFGQGTRLTVV.

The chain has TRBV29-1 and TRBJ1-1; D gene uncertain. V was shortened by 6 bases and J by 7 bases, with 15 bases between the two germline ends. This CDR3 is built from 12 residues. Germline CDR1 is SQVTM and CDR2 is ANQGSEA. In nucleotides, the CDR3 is TGCAGCGTATCCCCCCAGACCATTGAAGCTTTCTTT. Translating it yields CSVSPQTIEAFF.

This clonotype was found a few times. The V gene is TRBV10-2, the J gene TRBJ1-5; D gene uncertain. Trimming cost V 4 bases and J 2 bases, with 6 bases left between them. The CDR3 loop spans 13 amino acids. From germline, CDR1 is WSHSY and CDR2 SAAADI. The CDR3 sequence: CASSAEGNQPQHF. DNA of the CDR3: TGCGCCAGCAGTGCCGAGGGCAATCAGCCCCAGCATTTT.

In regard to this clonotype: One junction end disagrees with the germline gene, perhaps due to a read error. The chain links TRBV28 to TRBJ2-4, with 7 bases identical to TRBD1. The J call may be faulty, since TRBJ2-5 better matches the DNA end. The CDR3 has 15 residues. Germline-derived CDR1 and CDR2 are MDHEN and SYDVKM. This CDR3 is CTSSFPLTGQETQYF. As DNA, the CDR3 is TGTACCAGCAGTTTCCCCCTGACAGGGCAAGAGACCCAGTACTTC.

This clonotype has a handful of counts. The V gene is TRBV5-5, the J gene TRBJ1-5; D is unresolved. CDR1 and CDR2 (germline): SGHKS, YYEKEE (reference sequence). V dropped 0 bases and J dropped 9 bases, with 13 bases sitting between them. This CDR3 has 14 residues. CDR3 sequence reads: CASSLAYESRPQHF. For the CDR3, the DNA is TGTGCCAGCAGCTTGGCCTATGAATCCCGGCCCCAGCATTTT. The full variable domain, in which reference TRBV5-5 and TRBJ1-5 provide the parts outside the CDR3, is DAGVTQSPTHLIKTRGQQVTLRCSPISGHKSVSWYQQVLGQGPQFIFQYYEKEERGRGNFPDRFSARQFPNYSSELNVNALLLGDSALYLCASSLAYESRPQHFGDGTRLSIL.

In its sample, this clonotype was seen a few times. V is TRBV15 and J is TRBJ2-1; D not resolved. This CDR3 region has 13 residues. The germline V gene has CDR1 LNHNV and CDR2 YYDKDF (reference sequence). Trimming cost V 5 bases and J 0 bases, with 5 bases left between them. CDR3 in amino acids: CATSLGSYNEQFF. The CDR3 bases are TGTGCCACCAGCTTGGGCTCCTACAATGAGCAGTTCTTC.

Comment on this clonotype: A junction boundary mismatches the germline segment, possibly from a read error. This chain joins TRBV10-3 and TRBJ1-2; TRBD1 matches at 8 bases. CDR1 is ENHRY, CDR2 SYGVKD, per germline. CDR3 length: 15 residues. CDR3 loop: CANSAFRGPNYGYTF. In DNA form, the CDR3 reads TGTGCCAACAGTGCATTCAGGGGGCCCAACTATGGCTACACCTTC.

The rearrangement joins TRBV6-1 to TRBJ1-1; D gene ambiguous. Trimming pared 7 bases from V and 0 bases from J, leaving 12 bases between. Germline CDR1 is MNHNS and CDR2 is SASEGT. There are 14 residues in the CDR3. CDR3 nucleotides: TGTGCCAGCACCCCAGGACGGTTGAACACTGAAGCTTTCTTT. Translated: CASTPGRLNTEAFF.

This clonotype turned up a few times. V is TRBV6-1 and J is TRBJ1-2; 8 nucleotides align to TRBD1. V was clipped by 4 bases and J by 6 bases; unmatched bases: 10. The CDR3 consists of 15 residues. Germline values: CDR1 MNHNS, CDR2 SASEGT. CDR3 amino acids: CASSAATGQVHGYTF. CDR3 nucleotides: TGTGCCAGCAGTGCTGCGACGGGACAGGTTCATGGCTACACCTTC.

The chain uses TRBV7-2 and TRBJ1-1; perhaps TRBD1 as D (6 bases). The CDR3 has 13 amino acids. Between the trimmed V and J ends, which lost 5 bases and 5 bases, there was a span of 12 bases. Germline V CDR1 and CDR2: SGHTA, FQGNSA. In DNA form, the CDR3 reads TGTGCCAGCAGCCCGGGACATTTGACTGAAGCTTTCTTT. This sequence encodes CASSPGHLTEAFF. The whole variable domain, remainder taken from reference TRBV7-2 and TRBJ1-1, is GAGVSQSPSNKVTEKGKDVELRCDPISGHTALYWYRQSLGQGLEFLIYFQGNSAPDKSGLPSDRFSAERTGGSVSTLTIQRTQQEDSAVYLCASSPGHLTEAFFGQGTRLTVV.

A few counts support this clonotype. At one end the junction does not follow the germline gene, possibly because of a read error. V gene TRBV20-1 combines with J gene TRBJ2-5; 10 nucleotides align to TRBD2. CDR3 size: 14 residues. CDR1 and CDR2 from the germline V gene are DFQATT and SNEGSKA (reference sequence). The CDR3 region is CSGLYGLAEEPQYF. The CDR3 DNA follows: TGCAGTGGGCTTTATGGACTAGCGGAAGAGCCCCAGTACTTC.

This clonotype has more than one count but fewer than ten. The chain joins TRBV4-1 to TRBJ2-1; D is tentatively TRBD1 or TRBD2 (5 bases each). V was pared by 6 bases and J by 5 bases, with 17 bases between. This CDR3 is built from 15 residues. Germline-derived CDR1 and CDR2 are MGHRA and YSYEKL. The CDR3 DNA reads TGCGCCAGCAGATACCCCGGGACCGCGAACAATGAGCAGTTCTTC. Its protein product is CASRYPGTANNEQFF.

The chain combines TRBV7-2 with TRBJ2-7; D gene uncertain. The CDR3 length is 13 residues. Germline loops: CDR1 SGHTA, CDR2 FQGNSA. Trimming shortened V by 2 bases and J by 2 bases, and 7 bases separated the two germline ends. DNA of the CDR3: TGTGCCAGCAGCTTATTCCCGGCCTACGAGCAGTACTTC. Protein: CASSLFPAYEQYF.